These 22 T cell receptor beta chains originate from one sample sequenced in a study of cytomegalovirus exposure and HLA in healthy donors. The PCR ran on 60 Vbeta and 13 Jbeta primers. The method was immunoSEQ multiplex PCR; TCRdb's version includes in-frame clones alone and lacks a portion of them. Of 150,000 to 200,000 clones in the sample, roughly 85% were seen once. The sample comprised PBMCs. These TCRs come from a woman in her thirties or forties in good health and CMV-seronegative.

The count of this clone is one. The chain links TRBV5-1 to TRBJ2-5; TRBD2 aligns across 10 bases. The germline CDR1 and CDR2 sequences are SGHRS and YFSETQ. The CDR3 contains 15 residues. The trim removed 0 bases at V and 4 bases at J, leaving 3 bases unmatched. The CDR3 DNA is TGCGCCAGCAGCTTGGGAAGCGGGGGGGGAGAGACCCAGTACTTC. Translation gives CASSLGSGGGETQYF. The full variable domain, with the rest looked up from reference TRBV5-1 and TRBJ2-5, is KAGVTQTPRYLIKTRGQQVTLSCSPISGHRSVSWYQQTPGQGLQFLFEYFSETQRNKGNFPGRFSGRQFSNSRSEMNVSTLELGDSALYLCASSLGSGGGETQYFGPGTRLLVL.

The chain carries TRBV10-3 and TRBJ1-1, with 8 bases matching TRBD1. V lost 6 bases to trimming and J lost 1 base; unmatched junction nucleotides: 4. Germline-derived CDR1 and CDR2 are ENHRY and SYGVKD. The CDR3 runs to 14 residues. The CDR3 spells CAISRTGRNTEAFF. CDR3 DNA sequence: TGTGCCATCAGCAGGACAGGGAGGAACACTGAAGCTTTCTTT.

The chain combines TRBV30 with TRBJ1-2; the D gene is possibly TRBD1 (6 bases). The germline V gene has CDR1 GTSNPN and CDR2 SVGIG (reference sequence). V gave up 4 bases and J gave up 10 bases, with 13 bases separating them. This CDR3 comprises 11 residues. The CDR3, as DNA: TGTGCCTGGACAACAGGGTGGGACTACACCTTC. Amino acid sequence: CAWTTGWDYTF. The variable domain in full, completed from reference TRBV30 and TRBJ1-2, reads SQTIHQWPATLVQPVGSPLSLECTVEGTSNPNLYWYRQAAGRGLQLLFYSVGIGQISSEVPQNLSASRPQDRQFILSSKKLLLSDSGFYLCAWTTGWDYTFGSGTRLTVV.

Many counts were recorded for this clone. The genes are TRBV4-2 and TRBJ2-7; TRBD1 matches at 8 bases. V lost 1 base and J lost 2; bases outside the gene matches: 4. Germline V gene sequence: CDR1 LGHNA, CDR2 YNFKEQ. CDR3 length equals 15 residues. The CDR3 spells CASSQGGQEPYEQYF. CDR3 sequence (DNA): TGTGCCAGCAGCCAAGGGGGACAGGAACCCTACGAGCAGTACTTC.

V gene TRBV2 combines with J gene TRBJ2-2; 12 nucleotides line up with TRBD2. CDR3 length: 15 residues. CDR1 is SNHLY, CDR2 FYNNEI, per germline. The V and J ends lost 6 bases and 4 bases, in that order; junction bases with no gene match: 3. The CDR3 nucleotides read TGTGCCAGCAGAAAACTAGCGGGGGGCACCGGGGAGCTGTTTTTT. It specifies CASRKLAGGTGELFF.

The chain links TRBV9 to TRBJ1-4; maybe TRBD1 (6 bases). V lost 4 bases, J lost 2 bases, and 12 bases lay in between. The CDR3 has 15 residues. Germline CDR1 is SGDLS and CDR2 is YYNGEE. CDR3 sequence reads: CASSLEGGTNEKLFF. The DNA of the CDR3 is TGTGCCAGCAGCCTTGAAGGGGGTACTAATGAAAAACTGTTTTTT.

The chain links TRBV7-9 to TRBJ2-2; 9 positions agree with TRBD2. CDR1 and CDR2 (germline): SEHNR, FQNEAQ (reference sequence). CDR3 length equals 15 residues. Unmatched junction bases numbered 7, after V lost 6 bases and J lost 5 bases. CDR3 sequence: CASRISGGATGELFF. The CDR3 DNA sequence: TGTGCCAGCAGAATTAGCGGGGGCGCAACCGGGGAGCTGTTTTTT.

J is TRBJ1-5 and V is TRBV19; possibly TRBD1 for D (5 bases). This CDR3 is built from 12 residues. Looked up from germline, CDR1 is LNHDA and CDR2 is SQIVND (reference sequence). Trimming took off 3 bases at V and 6 bases at J, with 6 bases between the two ends. The CDR3 nucleotides read TGTGCCAGTAGTATCGGGGGTCAGCCCCAGCATTTT. It translates to CASSIGGQPQHF.

The chain joins TRBV6-5 to TRBJ1-5, with 9 bases identical to TRBD1. CDR3 size: 14 residues. Germline V gene lookup returns CDR1 MNHEY and CDR2 SVGAGI. V was clipped by 4 bases and J by 5 bases; unmatched bases: 3. This CDR3 reads CASSFRDRDQPQHF. The CDR3 DNA reads as TGTGCCAGCAGTTTCCGGGACAGGGATCAGCCCCAGCATTTT.

J is TRBJ2-3 and V is TRBV6-1; a possible D gene is TRBD2 (6 bases). The CDR3 has 14 amino acids. Germline loops: CDR1 MNHNS, CDR2 SASEGT. The V gene lost 7 bases and the J gene lost 2 bases, with 13 bases spanning the gap. In DNA, the CDR3 is TGTGCCAGCATTATGCCGGGGGTCACAGATACGCAGTATTTT. Translating it yields CASIMPGVTDTQYF.

This clone was observed a few times. The chain couples TRBV28 to TRBJ1-1; D is unclear. Trimming took 3 bases from V and 0 from J, leaving 8 bases between them. The CDR3 is made up of 14 amino acids. Germline V lookup: CDR1 MDHEN, CDR2 SYDVKM. In DNA form, the CDR3 reads TGTGCCAGCAGTTTCGGTCAACTGAACACTGAAGCTTTCTTT. It is translated as CASSFGQLNTEAFF.

The V gene is TRBV7-6, the J gene TRBJ2-2; D might be TRBD1 (6 bases). V was pared by 4 bases and J by 1 base, with 10 bases between. The germline CDR1 and CDR2 sequences are SGHVS and FNYEAQ. The CDR3 runs 15 residues. The CDR3: CASSSETGNTGELFF. The DNA of the CDR3 is TGTGCCAGCAGCTCCGAGACAGGGAACACCGGGGAGCTGTTTTTT.

As concerns this clone: Other nucleotide sequences in the sample specify the same CDR3. This chain connects TRBV5-1 to TRBJ2-5; 7 bases match TRBD1. This CDR3 is 14 amino acids long. V was clipped by 4 bases and J by 2 bases; unmatched bases: 5. Germline values: CDR1 SGHRS, CDR2 YFSETQ. CDR3 loop: CASSTGTVQETQYF. In DNA, the CDR3 is TGCGCCAGCAGCACAGGGACAGTACAAGAGACCCAGTACTTC.

The chain has TRBV6-1 and TRBJ2-3; 11 bases agree with TRBD1. After removal of 2 bases from V and 2 bases from J, the junction contained 6 bases not matched to a gene. The CDR3 runs to 17 residues. In germline, CDR1 is MNHNS, CDR2 SASEGT. CDR3 sequence: CASSELRGQGATDTQYF. For the CDR3, the DNA is TGTGCCAGCAGTGAACTGAGAGGACAGGGGGCCACAGATACGCAGTATTTT.

The chain uses TRBV9 and TRBJ1-2; D possibly corresponds to TRBD1 (5 bases). Germline loops: CDR1 SGDLS, CDR2 YYNGEE. Trimming stripped 3 bases from V and 8 bases from J, with 14 bases between. The CDR3 contains 13 residues. CDR3 region: CASSDRGGGGYTF. CDR3 nucleotides: TGTGCCAGCAGCGACCGGGGGGGTGGGGGCTACACCTTC.

This chain joins TRBV2 and TRBJ1-6; 10 positions agree with TRBD1. V dropped 5 bases and J dropped 4; count of bases not matched to a gene: 2. CDR1 is SNHLY and CDR2 is FYNNEI in the germline V gene. CDR3 size: 15 residues. CDR3 nucleotide sequence: TGTGCCAGCAGTAGGGACAGGGGATATAATTCACCCCTCCACTTT. This codes for CASSRDRGYNSPLHF.

CDR3 residues: CASSPGYEQYF. The CDR3 DNA sequence: TGTGCCAGCAGCCCCGGCTACGAGCAGTACTTC. The V gene is TRBV14, the J gene TRBJ2-7, with D unresolved. CDR1 is SGHDN, CDR2 FVKESK, per germline. The V gene lost 4 bases and the J gene lost 3 bases, with 4 bases spanning the gap. The CDR3 spans 11 residues.

V usage is TRBV7-9 and J usage is TRBJ1-5; weak D call: TRBD1 (5 bases). Trimming removed 1 base at V and 8 bases at J, with 6 bases between. The CDR3 totals 12 residues. Germline V gene sequence: CDR1 SEHNR, CDR2 FQNEAQ (reference sequence). The CDR3 region has the DNA TGTGCCAGCAGCTTAGAGGGGAAGCCCCAGCATTTT. Its protein product is CASSLEGKPQHF. Full variable domain (outside the CDR3, taken from reference TRBV7-9 and TRBJ1-5): DTGVSQNPRHKITKRGQNVTFRCDPISEHNRLYWYRQTLGQGPEFLTYFQNEAQLEKSRLLSDRFSAERPKGSFSTLEIQRTEQGDSAMYLCASSLEGKPQHFGDGTRLSIL.

This clone appeared a single time. The rearrangement uses TRBV27 and TRBJ1-5; the match to TRBD1 covers 7 bases. The V gene end was trimmed by 5 bases and the J gene end by 6 bases; junction bases not matched to a gene: 7. The CDR3 contains 14 residues. Germline assignment: CDR1 MNHEY and CDR2 SMNVEV (reference sequence). CDR3 sequence (DNA): TGTGCCAGCAGTGGACAGGCTCAGGGTCAGCCCCAGCATTTT. Protein: CASSGQAQGQPQHF.

V and J are TRBV10-2 and TRBJ1-2, with 7 bases matching TRBD1. Losses at the gene ends were 1 base for V and 5 bases for J; bases not matched to a gene: 10. Germline values: CDR1 WSHSY, CDR2 SAAADI. The CDR3 is made up of 16 amino acids. The CDR3 protein is CASSEFSGGLPYGYTF. CDR3 DNA: TGCGCCAGCAGTGAGTTTTCAGGGGGACTCCCTTATGGCTACACCTTC.

V and J are TRBV30 and TRBJ2-2, with TRBD2 identical over 7 bases. This CDR3 region has 14 residues. The V gene end was trimmed by 4 bases and the J gene end by 8 bases; junction bases not matched to a gene: 10. Germline assignment: CDR1 GTSNPN and CDR2 SVGIG (reference sequence). The CDR3 bases are TGTGCCTGGAATTCCGGGGGGTTCCAAGGGGAGCTGTTTTTT. Protein: CAWNSGGFQGELFF. The variable domain in full, completed from reference TRBV30 and TRBJ2-2, reads SQTIHQWPATLVQPVGSPLSLECTVEGTSNPNLYWYRQAAGRGLQLLFYSVGIGQISSEVPQNLSASRPQDRQFILSSKKLLLSDSGFYLCAWNSGGFQGELFFGEGSRLTVL.

This sequence joins TRBV4-1 and TRBJ1-2; 9 bases fit TRBD1. This CDR3 is built from 16 residues. J gave up 7 bases and V 0 bases, and 9 bases lay outside the gene matches. Germline V gene data show CDR1 as MGHRA and CDR2 as YSYEKL. The CDR3 nucleotides are TGCGCCAGCAGCCAAGAGTGGGGACAGGGTTCTTTTGGCTACACCTTC. Residues: CASSQEWGQGSFGYTF.